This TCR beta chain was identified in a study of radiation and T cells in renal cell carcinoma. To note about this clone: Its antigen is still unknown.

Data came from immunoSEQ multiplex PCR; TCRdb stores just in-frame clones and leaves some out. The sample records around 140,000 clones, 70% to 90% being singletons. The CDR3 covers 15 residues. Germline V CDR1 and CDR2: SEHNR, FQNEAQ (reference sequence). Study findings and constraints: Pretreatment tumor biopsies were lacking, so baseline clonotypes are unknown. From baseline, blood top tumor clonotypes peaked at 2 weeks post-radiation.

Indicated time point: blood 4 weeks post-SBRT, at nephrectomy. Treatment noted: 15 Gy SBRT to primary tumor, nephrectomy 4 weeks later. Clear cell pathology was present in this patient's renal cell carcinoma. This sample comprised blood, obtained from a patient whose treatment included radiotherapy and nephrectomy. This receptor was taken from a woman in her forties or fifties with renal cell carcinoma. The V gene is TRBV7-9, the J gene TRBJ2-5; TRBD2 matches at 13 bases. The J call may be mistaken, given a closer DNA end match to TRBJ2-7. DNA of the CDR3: TGTGCCAGCAGCCCGGGACTAGCGGGGAGCGGCGAGCAGTACTTC. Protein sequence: CASSPGLAGSGEQYF.